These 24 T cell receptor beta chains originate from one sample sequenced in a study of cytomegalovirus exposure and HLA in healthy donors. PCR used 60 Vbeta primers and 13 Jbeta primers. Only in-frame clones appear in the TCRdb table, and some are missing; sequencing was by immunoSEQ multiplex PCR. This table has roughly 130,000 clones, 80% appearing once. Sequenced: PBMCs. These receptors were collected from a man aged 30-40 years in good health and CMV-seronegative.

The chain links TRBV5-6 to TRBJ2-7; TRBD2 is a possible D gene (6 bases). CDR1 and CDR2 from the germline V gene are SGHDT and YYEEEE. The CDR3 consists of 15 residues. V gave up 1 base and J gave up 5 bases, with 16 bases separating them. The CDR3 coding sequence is TGTGCCAGCAGCTTGTGGAGGGTCTCGGTCAACGAGCAGTACTTC. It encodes CASSLWRVSVNEQYF. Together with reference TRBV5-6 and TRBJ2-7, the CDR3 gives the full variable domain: DAGVTQSPTHLIKTRGQQVTLRCSPKSGHDTVSWYQQALGQGPQFIFQYYEEEERQRGNFPDRFSGHQFPNYSSELNVNALLLGDSALYLCASSLWRVSVNEQYFGPGTRLTVT.

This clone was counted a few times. The CDR3 DNA reads as TGTGCCAGCAGCTTAGCCGTCGGCGGGACCGGGGCCAACGTCCTGACTTTC. This sequence encodes CASSLAVGGTGANVLTF. The chain combines TRBV7-9 with TRBJ2-6; possibly TRBD2 for D (6 bases). From germline, CDR1 is SEHNR and CDR2 FQNEAQ (reference sequence). CDR3 length: 17 amino acids. Trimming cost V 0 bases and J 4 bases, with 13 bases left between them.

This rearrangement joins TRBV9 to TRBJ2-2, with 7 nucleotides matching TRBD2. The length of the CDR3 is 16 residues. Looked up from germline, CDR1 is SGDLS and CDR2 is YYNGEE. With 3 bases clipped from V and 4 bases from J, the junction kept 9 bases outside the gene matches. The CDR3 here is CASSEKVGGGTGELFF. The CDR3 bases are TGTGCCAGCAGCGAGAAGGTGGGGGGGGGCACCGGGGAGCTGTTTTTT. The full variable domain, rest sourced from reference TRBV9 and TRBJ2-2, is DSGVTQTPKHLITATGQRVTLRCSPRSGDLSVYWYQQSLDQGLQFLIQYYNGEERAKGNILERFSAQQFPDLHSELNLSSLELGDSALYFCASSEKVGGGTGELFFGEGSRLTVL.

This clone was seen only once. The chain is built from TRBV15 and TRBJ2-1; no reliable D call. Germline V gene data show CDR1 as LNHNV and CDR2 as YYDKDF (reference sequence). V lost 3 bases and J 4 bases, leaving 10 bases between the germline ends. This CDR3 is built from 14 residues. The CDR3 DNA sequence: TGTGCCACCAGCAGGGAAGGAGAGTACAATGAGCAGTTCTTC. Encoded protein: CATSREGEYNEQFF.

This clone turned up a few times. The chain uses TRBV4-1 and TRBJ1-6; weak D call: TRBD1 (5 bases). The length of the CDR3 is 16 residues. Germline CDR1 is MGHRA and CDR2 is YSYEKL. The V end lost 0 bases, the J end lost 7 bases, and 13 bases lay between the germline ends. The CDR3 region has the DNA TGCGCCAGCAGCCAAGATTCGGCAGGGATCAATTCACCCCTCCACTTT. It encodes CASSQDSAGINSPLHF.

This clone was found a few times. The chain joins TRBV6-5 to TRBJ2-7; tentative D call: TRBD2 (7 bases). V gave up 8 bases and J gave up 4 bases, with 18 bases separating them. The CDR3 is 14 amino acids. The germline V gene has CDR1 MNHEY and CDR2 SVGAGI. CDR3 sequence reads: CASHSRGAGYEQYF. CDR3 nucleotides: TGTGCCAGCCATTCACGGGGGGCGGGGTACGAGCAGTACTTC.

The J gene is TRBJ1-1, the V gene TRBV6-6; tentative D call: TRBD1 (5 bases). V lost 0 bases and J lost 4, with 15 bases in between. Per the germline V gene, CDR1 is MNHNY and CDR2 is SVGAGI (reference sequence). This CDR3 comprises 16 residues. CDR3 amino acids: CASSYSMRQPGTEAFF. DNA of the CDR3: TGTGCCAGCAGTTACTCGATGCGACAGCCGGGCACTGAAGCTTTCTTT.

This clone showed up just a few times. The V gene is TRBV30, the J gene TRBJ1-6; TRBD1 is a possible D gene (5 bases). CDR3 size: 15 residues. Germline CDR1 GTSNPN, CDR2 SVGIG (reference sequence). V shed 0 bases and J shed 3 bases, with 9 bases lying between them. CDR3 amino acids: CAWSVRGSYNSPLHF. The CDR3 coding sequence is TGTGCCTGGAGTGTACGGGGGAGCTATAATTCACCCCTCCACTTT. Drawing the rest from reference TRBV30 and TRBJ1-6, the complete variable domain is SQTIHQWPATLVQPVGSPLSLECTVEGTSNPNLYWYRQAAGRGLQLLFYSVGIGQISSEVPQNLSASRPQDRQFILSSKKLLLSDSGFYLCAWSVRGSYNSPLHFGNGTRLTVT.

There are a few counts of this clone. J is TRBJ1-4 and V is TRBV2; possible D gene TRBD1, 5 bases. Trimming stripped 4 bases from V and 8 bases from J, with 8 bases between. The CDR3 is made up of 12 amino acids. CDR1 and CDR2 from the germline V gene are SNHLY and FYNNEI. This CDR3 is CASSVRGEKLFF. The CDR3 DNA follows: TGTGCCAGCAGTGTAAGGGGAGAAAAACTGTTTTTT.

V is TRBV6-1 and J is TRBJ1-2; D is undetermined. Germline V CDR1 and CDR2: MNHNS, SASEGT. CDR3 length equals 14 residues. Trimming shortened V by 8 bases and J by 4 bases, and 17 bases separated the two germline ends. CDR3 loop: CASGEVGSSYGYTF. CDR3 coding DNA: TGTGCCAGCGGGGAGGTCGGAAGCTCCTATGGCTACACCTTC.

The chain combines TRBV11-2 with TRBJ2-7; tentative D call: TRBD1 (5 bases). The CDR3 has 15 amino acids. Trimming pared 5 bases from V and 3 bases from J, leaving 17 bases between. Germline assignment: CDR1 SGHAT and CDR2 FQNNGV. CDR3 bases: TGTGCCAGCAGCAAGGAGACAGCTTCTGGCTACGAGCAGTACTTC. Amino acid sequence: CASSKETASGYEQYF. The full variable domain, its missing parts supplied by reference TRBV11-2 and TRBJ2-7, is EAGVAQSPRYKIIEKRQSVAFWCNPISGHATLYWYQQILGQGPKLLIQFQNNGVVDDSQLPKDRFSAERLKGVDSTLKIQPAKLEDSAVYLCASSKETASGYEQYFGPGTRLTVT.

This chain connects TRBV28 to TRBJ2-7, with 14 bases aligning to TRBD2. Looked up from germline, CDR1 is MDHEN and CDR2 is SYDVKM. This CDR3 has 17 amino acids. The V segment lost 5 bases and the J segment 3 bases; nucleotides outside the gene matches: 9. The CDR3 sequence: CASSHGTSGGHYYEQYF. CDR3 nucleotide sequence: TGTGCCAGCAGTCACGGGACTAGCGGGGGCCACTACTACGAGCAGTACTTC.

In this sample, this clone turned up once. CDR3 sequence reads: CASSQDDREQYNEQFF. CDR3 nucleotide sequence: TGTGCCAGCAGCCAAGACGACAGGGAGCAGTACAATGAGCAGTTCTTC. The chain combines TRBV4-2 with TRBJ2-1; 7 nucleotides agree with TRBD1. Trimming cost V 0 bases and J 4 bases; bases outside gene matches: 6. Per germline, CDR1 LGHNA and CDR2 YNFKEQ. The CDR3 consists of 16 residues.

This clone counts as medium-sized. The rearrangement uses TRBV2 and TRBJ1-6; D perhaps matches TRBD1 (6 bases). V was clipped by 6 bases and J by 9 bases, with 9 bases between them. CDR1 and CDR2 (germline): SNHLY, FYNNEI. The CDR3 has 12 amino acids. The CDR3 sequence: CASSTGSSPLHF. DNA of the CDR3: TGTGCCAGCAGCACAGGGAGTTCACCCCTCCACTTT.

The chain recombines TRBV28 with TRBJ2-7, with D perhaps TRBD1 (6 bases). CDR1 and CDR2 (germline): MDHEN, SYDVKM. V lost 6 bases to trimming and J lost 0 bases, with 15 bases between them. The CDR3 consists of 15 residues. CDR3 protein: CASRSGTHGSYEQYF. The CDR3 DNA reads TGTGCCAGCAGATCCGGGACACACGGCTCCTACGAGCAGTACTTC.

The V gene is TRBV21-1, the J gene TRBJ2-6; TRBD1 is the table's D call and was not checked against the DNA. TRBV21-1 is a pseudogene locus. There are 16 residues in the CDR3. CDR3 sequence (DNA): TGTGCCAACCAGGGGTTTTCGCCCTCTGGGGCCAACGTCCTGACTTTC. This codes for CANQGFSPSGANVLTF.

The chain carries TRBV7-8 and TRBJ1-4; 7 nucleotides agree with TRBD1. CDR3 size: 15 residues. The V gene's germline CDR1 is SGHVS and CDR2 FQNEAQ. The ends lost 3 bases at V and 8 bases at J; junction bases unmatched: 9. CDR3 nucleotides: TGTGCCAGCAGCTTGACAGGGACAGTGGACGAAAAACTGTTTTTT. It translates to CASSLTGTVDEKLFF.

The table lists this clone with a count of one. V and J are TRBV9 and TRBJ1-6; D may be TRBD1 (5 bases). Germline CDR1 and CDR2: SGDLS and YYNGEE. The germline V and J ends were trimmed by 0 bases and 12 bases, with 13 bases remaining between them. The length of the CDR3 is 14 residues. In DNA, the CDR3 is TGTGCCAGCAGCGTAGATGGGGGGTACGGACCCCTCCACTTT. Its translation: CASSVDGGYGPLHF.

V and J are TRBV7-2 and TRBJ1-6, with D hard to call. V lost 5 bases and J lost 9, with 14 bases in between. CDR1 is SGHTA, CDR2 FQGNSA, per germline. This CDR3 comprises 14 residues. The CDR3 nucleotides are TGTGCCAGCAGCGACTACGATCCCGGTTCACCCCTCCACTTT. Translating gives CASSDYDPGSPLHF.

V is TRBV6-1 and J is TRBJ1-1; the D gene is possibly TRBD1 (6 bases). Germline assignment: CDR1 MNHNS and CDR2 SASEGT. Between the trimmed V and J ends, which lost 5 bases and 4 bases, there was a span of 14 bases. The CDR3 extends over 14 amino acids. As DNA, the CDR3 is TGTGCCAGCAGTCCATCAGGGGCCGGCACTGAAGCTTTCTTT. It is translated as CASSPSGAGTEAFF.

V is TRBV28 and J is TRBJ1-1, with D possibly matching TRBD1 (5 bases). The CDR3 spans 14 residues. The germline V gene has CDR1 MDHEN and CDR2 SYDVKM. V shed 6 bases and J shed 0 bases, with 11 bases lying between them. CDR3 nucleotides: TGTGCCAGCAGAACAGGTCCCGTGAACACTGAAGCTTTCTTT. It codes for CASRTGPVNTEAFF.

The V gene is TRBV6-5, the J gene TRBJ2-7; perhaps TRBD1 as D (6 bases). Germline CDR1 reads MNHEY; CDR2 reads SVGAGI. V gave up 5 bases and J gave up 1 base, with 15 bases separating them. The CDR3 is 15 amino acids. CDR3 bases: TGTGCCAGCAGTGTTTGGGGGCTACAGTCCTACGAGCAGTACTTC. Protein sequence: CASSVWGLQSYEQYF.

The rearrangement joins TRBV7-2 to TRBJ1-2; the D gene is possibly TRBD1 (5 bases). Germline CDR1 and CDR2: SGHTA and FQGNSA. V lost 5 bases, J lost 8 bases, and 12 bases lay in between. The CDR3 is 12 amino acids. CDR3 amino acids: CASSVSGPGYTF. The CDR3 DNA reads TGTGCCAGCAGCGTTTCAGGGCCCGGCTACACCTTC.

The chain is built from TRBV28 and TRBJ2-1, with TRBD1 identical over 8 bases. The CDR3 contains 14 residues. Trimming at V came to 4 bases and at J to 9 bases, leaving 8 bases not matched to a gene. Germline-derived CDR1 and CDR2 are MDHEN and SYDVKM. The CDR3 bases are TGTGCCAGCAGTTATGTGGGACAGGTGGGTGAGCAGTTCTTC. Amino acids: CASSYVGQVGEQFF.